These 13 T cell receptor beta chains were all obtained from the same sample, sequenced in a study of human T cells and chemical hapten exposure. This sample's time point: patch test 2, 6 weeks after DPC sensitization. Treatment indicated: therapeutic diphenylcyclopropenone sensitization with weekly scalp DPC. TCRdb used MiXCR to reprocess the RACE reads, holding one entry per CDR3 protein. Of under 85,000 distinct CDR3 sequences listed, about 9.3% are singletons. The starting material was whole blood, obtained in connection with sensitization to the hapten diphenylcyclopropenone (DPC). The receptors here all came from a woman in her fifties or sixties with alopecia areata. Some clones in this sample may be carry-over from other donors' samples.

This clonotype has ten or more counts. The CDR3 nucleotides read TGTGCCAGCAGTTTCCGGGGGAGAACTGAAGCTTTCTTT. It is translated as CASSFRGRTEAFF. The gene calls are TRBV12-3 or TRBV12-4 and TRBJ1-1, with TRBD1 as a possible D gene (5 bases). V gave up 3 bases and J gave up 5 bases, with 10 bases separating them. The CDR3 is 13 amino acids.

CDR3 amino acids: CAIRGSEQFF. The CDR3 nucleotides are TGTGCCATCAGAGGTTCGGAGCAGTTCTTC. The chain uses TRBV10-3 and TRBJ2-1; D call uncertain. Trimming cost V 6 bases and J 10 bases, with 7 bases left between them. The CDR3 has 10 amino acids. Germline-derived CDR1 and CDR2 are ENHRY and SYGVKD.

The chain has TRBV12-5 and TRBJ2-3, with 7 bases matching TRBD2. Germline V gene sequence: CDR1 LGHNT, CDR2 FRNRAP. The CDR3 contains 15 residues. V trimming: 5 bases; J trimming: 4 bases; junction bases outside the gene matches: 9. In DNA form, the CDR3 reads TGTGCTAGTGGTCGCAGCGGGGAGTGGGCAGATACGCAGTATTTT. Protein product: CASGRSGEWADTQYF.

This clonotype showed up just a few times. The chain links TRBV10-3 to TRBJ2-3, with D perhaps TRBD1 (5 bases). Trimming cost V 0 bases and J 6 bases, with 7 bases left between them. Germline CDR1 reads ENHRY; CDR2 reads SYGVKD. The CDR3 totals 13 residues. DNA of the CDR3: TGTGCCATCAGTGAGTCAGGGGTTGATACGCAGTATTTT. Encoded protein: CAISESGVDTQYF.

This clonotype has a count of ten or more. The gene calls are TRBV2 and TRBJ1-1; TRBD1 might be the D (5 bases). Germline lookup yields CDR1 SNHLY and CDR2 FYNNEI. CDR3 size: 12 residues. The V end lost 11 bases, the J end lost 5 bases, and 15 bases lay between the germline ends. DNA for the CDR3: TGTGCCGGCGGACATGAGCTTACTGAAGCTTTCTTT. Translating it yields CAGGHELTEAFF.

There are many counts of this clonotype. This sequence joins TRBV7-9 and TRBJ2-1; a weak D match, TRBD2 (5 bases). Trimming stripped 5 bases from V and 8 bases from J, with 10 bases between. CDR3 size: 12 residues. Germline V gene sequence: CDR1 SEHNR, CDR2 FQNEAQ (reference sequence). CDR3 nucleotide sequence: TGTGCCAGCAGCGGGAGAACTGATGAGCAGTTCTTC. The encoded protein is CASSGRTDEQFF.

This clonotype was recorded a few times. This rearrangement joins TRBV19 to TRBJ2-2, with D uncertain. V dropped 7 bases and J dropped 0 bases, with 6 bases sitting between them. Germline V CDR1 and CDR2: LNHDA, SQIVND (reference sequence). This CDR3 region has 13 residues. CDR3 bases: TGTGCCAGTAAGGAAACGAACACCGGGGAGCTGTTTTTT. This gives the protein CASKETNTGELFF.

The chain employs TRBV29-1 and TRBJ2-3, with D possibly being TRBD2 (5 bases). V shed 2 bases and J shed 5 bases, with 8 bases lying between them. Germline V lookup: CDR1 SQVTM, CDR2 ANQGSEA. The CDR3 covers 12 residues. CDR3 region: CSVELGRDTQYF. Here the CDR3 DNA reads TGCAGCGTTGAATTGGGGAGAGATACGCAGTATTTT.

In this sample, this clonotype turned up many times. CDR3 in amino acids: CASSLSSGINQPQHF. CDR3 in DNA: TGCGCCAGCAGCTTGTCTTCAGGGATCAATCAGCCCCAGCATTTT. The rearrangement uses TRBV5-1 and TRBJ1-5; weak D call: TRBD1 (5 bases). Germline V CDR1 and CDR2: SGHRS, YFSETQ. The CDR3 is made up of 15 amino acids. V was shortened by 1 base and J by 3 bases, with 11 bases between the two germline ends.

The table lists this clonotype with a few counts. This chain joins TRBV29-1 and TRBJ2-3, with 15 bases fitting TRBD2. Germline V lookup: CDR1 SQVTM, CDR2 ANQGSEA. The V and J ends lost 6 bases and 3 bases, in that order; junction bases with no gene match: 4. This CDR3 spans 15 amino acids. The CDR3: CSVLGLAGGTDTQYF. The CDR3 DNA follows: TGCAGCGTCCTAGGACTAGCGGGAGGGACAGATACGCAGTATTTT.

Ten or more counts support this clonotype. This sequence joins TRBV6-6 and TRBJ2-1; no clear D. V was pared by 4 bases and J by 0 bases, with 13 bases between. This CDR3 contains 16 residues. Germline lookup yields CDR1 MNHNY and CDR2 SVGAGI (reference sequence). The CDR3, as DNA: TGTGCCAGCAGTTTTTCGCGAGTGAGCTCCTACAATGAGCAGTTCTTC. It codes for CASSFSRVSSYNEQFF.

A few counts support this clonotype. V usage is TRBV20-1 and J usage is TRBJ2-7; TRBD1 agrees at 7 bases. CDR1 and CDR2 (germline): DFQATT, SNEGSKA (reference sequence). The CDR3 loop spans 15 amino acids. The V and J ends lost 6 bases and 4 bases, in that order; junction bases with no gene match: 15. The CDR3 region is CSAQKTGTNSYEQYF. CDR3 nucleotides: TGCAGTGCCCAAAAGACAGGGACGAATTCGTACGAGCAGTACTTC.

This clonotype was detected once. The chain combines TRBV28 with TRBJ1-4; TRBD1 matches at 9 bases. Per the germline V gene, CDR1 is MDHEN and CDR2 is SYDVKM. V lost 5 bases to trimming and J lost 6 bases; unmatched junction nucleotides: 10. CDR3 size: 16 residues. This chain's CDR3 is CASSPSDGTGHEKLFF. The CDR3 DNA is TGTGCCAGCAGTCCCTCCGACGGGACAGGGCATGAAAAACTGTTTTTT.